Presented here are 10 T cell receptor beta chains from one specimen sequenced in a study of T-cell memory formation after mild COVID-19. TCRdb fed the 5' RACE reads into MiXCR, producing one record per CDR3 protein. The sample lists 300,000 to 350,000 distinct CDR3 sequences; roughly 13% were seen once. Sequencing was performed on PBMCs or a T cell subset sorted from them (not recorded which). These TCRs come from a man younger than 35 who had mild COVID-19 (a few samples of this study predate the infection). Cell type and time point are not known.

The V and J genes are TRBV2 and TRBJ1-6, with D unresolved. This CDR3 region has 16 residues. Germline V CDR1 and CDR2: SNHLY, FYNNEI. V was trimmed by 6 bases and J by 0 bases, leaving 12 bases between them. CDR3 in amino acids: CASRADTSSYNSPLHF. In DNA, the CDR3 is TGTGCCAGCAGGGCCGACACTAGCTCCTATAATTCACCCCTCCACTTT.

CDR3 sequence: CASRPGGPKDTQYF. The CDR3 DNA sequence: TGTGCCAGCAGACCGGGGGGGCCGAAAGATACGCAGTATTTT. The V call is TRBV6-5, the J call TRBJ2-3; TRBD2 aligns across 8 bases. The CDR3 runs to 14 residues. Germline V lookup: CDR1 MNHEY, CDR2 SVGAGI. J gave up 5 bases and V 6 bases, and 7 bases lay outside the gene matches.

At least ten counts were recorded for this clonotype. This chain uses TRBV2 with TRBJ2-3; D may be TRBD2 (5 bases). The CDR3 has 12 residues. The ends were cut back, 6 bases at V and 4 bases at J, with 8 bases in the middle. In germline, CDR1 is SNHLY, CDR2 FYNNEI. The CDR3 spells CASSGVADTQYF. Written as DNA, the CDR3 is TGTGCCAGCAGCGGGGTAGCAGATACGCAGTATTTT.

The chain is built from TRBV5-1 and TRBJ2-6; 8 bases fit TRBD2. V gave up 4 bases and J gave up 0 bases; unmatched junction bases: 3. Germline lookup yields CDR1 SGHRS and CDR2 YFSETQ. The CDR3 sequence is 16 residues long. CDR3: CASSPGGFSGANVLTF. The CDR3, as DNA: TGCGCCAGCAGCCCGGGGGGGTTCTCTGGGGCCAACGTCCTGACTTTC.

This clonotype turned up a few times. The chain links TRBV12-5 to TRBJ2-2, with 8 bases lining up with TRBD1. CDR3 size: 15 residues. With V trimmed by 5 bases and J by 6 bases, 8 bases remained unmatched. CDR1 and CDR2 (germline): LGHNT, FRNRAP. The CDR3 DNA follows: TGTGCTAGTGGTCACGGACAGGGAAGAGCCGGGGAGCTGTTTTTT. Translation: CASGHGQGRAGELFF.

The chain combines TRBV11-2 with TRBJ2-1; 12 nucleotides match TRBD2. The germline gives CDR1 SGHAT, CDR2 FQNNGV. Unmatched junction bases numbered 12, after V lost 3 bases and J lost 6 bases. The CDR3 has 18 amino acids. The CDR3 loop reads CASSFPQTSGGSTNEQFF. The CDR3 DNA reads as TGTGCCAGCAGCTTTCCCCAGACTAGCGGGGGCTCGACCAATGAGCAGTTCTTC.

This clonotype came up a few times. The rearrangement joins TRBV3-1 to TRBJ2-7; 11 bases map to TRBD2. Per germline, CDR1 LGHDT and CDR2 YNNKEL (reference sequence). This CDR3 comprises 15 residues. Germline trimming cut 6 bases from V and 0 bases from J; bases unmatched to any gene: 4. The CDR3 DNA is TGTGCCAGCAGAGCGACTAGCGGGGCCTCCTACGAGCAGTACTTC. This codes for CASRATSGASYEQYF.

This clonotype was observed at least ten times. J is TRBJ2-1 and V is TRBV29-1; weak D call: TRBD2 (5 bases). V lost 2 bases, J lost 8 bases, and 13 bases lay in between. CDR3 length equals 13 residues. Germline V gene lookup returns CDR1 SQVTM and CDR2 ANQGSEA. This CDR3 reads CSVERGKGYEQFF. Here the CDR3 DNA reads TGCAGCGTTGAACGAGGGAAGGGCTATGAGCAGTTCTTC.

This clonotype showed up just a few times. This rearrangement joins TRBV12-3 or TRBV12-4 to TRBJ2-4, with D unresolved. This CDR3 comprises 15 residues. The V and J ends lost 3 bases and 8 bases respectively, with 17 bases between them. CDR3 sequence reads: CASSFLGGSGDIQYF. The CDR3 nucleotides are TGTGCCAGCAGTTTTCTCGGTGGGTCTGGGGACATTCAGTACTTC.

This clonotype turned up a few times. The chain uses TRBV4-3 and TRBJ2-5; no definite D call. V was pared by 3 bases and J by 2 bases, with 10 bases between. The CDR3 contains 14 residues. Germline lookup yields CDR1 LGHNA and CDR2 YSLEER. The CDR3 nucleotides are TGCGCCAGCAGCCAGTGGACGCAGCAAGAGACCCAGTACTTC. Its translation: CASSQWTQQETQYF.